Sequencing of this T cell receptor beta chain was carried out in a study of blood T cell repertoires in COVID-19. Overall study context: Some COVID-19 samples were acute and others convalescent; all came from the United States, Italy and Spain. Nucleic acid was either cDNA or gDNA, and it came from T cells, B-cell-depleted T cells, or PBMCs.

Study processing details: Nucleated cell counts were estimated from reference gene primer amplification. This table comes from immunoSEQ multiplex PCR, and its TCRdb copy is limited to in-frame clones, with some not included. V, J and clone size are taken as reported in that table, and D and trimming were inferred from the DNA itself. The repertoire consists of around 330,000 clones, with roughly 88% occurring once and the leading ten covering 1.6%. Germline V lookup: CDR1 LNHDA, CDR2 SQIVND (reference sequence). The CDR3 is made up of 16 amino acids. V lost 1 base, J lost 0 bases, and 10 bases lay in between. Seattle's cohort entered during active infection and was followed longitudinally.

The receptor comes from a woman aged 25 to 45 with COVID-19, enrolled during active disease. Specimen: peripheral blood. V gene TRBV19 combines with J gene TRBJ1-3, with D hard to call. The CDR3 region has the DNA TGTGCCAGTAGTATAGGTACACGGAGCTCTGGAAACACCATATATTTT. Residues: CASSIGTRSSGNTIYF. The full variable domain, its missing parts supplied by reference TRBV19 and TRBJ1-3, is DGGITQSPKYLFRKEGQNVTLSCEQNLNHDAMYWYRQDPGQGLRLIYYSQIVNDFQKGDIAEGYSVSREKKESFPLTVTSAQKNPTAFYLCASSIGTRSSGNTIYFGEGSWLTVV.